The source of this T cell receptor (beta chain) is a study of blood T cells in healthy people across ages. Next came a second PCR, run for about 6 to 12 cycles, which used a sample-barcoded 5' primer along with a J-beta primer mix. TCRdb fed the 5' RACE reads into MiXCR, producing one record per CDR3 protein. The data show roughly 1.9 million distinct CDR3 sequences, with 35% to 50% seen just once and roughly 23% held by the top ten. The CDR3 covers 17 residues. V lost 6 bases, J lost 3 bases, and 19 bases stayed unmatched. The germline V gene has CDR1 DFQATT and CDR2 SNEGSKA (reference sequence). This clonotype was found a few times. The antigen is undetermined. The study, taken as a whole, reports: It was held that diversity estimates obtained from one million T cells represented underestimates. Shifts in expanded clonotypes may have been confounded by donor CMV status, which was unknown.

Sample: blood. V and J are TRBV20-1 and TRBJ2-7, with 8 bases fitting TRBD2. This TCR derives from a human donor in good health. CDR3 loop: CSAAALTGGLLDYEQYF. The CDR3 coding sequence is TGCAGTGCAGCGGCTTTGACGGGGGGGCTCCTGGACTACGAGCAGTACTTC.